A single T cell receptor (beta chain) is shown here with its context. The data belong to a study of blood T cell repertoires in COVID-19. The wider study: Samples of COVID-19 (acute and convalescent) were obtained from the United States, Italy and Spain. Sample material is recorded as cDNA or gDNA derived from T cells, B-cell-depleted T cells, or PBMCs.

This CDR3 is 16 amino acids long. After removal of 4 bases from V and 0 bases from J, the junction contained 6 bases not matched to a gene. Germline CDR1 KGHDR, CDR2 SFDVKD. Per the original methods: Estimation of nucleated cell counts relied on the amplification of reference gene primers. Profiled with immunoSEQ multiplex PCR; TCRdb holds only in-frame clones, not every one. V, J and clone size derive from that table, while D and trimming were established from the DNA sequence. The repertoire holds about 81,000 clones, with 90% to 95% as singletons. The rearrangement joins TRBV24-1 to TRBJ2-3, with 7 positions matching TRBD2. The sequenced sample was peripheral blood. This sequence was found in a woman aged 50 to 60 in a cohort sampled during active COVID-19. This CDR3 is CATSDSSGLSTDTQYF. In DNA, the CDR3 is TGTGCCACCAGTGACTCTAGCGGACTTAGCACAGATACGCAGTATTTT.